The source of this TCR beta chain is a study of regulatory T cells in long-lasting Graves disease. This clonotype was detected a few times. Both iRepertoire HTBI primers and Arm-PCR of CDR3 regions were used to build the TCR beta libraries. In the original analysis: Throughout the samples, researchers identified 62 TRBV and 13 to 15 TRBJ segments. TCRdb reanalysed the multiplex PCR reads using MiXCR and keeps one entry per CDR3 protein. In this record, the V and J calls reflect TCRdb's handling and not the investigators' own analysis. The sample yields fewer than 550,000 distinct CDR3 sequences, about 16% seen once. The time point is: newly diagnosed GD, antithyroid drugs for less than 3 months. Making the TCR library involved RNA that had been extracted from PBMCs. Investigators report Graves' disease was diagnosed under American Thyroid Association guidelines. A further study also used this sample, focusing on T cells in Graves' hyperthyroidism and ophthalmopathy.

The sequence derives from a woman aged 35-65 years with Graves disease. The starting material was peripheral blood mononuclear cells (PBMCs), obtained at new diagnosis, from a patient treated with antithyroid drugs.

The CDR3 DNA sequence: TGTGCCAGCAGTAACCCCGACAGGGGAGGAGGCTACACCTTC. Protein sequence: CASSNPDRGGGYTF. The J gene is TRBJ1-2, the V gene TRBV5-6; 8 bases line up with TRBD1. V lost 5 bases, J lost 8 bases, and 11 bases stayed unmatched. Germline V gives CDR1 SGHDT, CDR2 YYEEEE. This CDR3 comprises 14 residues. Full variable domain (remainder filled in from reference TRBV5-6 and TRBJ1-2): DAGVTQSPTHLIKTRGQQVTLRCSPKSGHDTVSWYQQALGQGPQFIFQYYEEEERQRGNFPDRFSGHQFPNYSSELNVNALLLGDSALYLCASSNPDRGGGYTFGSGTRLTVV.